Below, 9 T cell receptor beta chains from the same sample are listed, as sequenced in a study of T cells expressing NK-cell markers. TCRdb re-called the 5' RACE reads and catalogs CDR3 proteins one per entry, DNA excluded. This sample carries some 440,000 distinct CDR3 sequences, with 1.4% to 1.5% going to the ten biggest clones. The sequencing input was blood T cells: a sorted CD56 or NKG2C T cell subset, CD4+ or CD8+ T cells, or bulk PBMC T cells (not recorded which). These receptors were taken from a woman between 45 and 60 years old in good health.

The gene calls are TRBV30 and TRBJ2-1; TCRdb's D call, TRBD1, is unchecked because there is no DNA. Looked up from germline, CDR1 is GTSNPN and CDR2 is SVGIG (reference sequence). CDR3 size: 12 residues. This CDR3 is CAVQTGSDEQFF.

V is TRBV3-1 and J is TRBJ1-1; TCRdb picks TRBD1, but there is no DNA to check that call. Per germline, CDR1 LGHDT and CDR2 YNNKEL (reference sequence). The CDR3 is 14 residues long. The CDR3 reads CASSVDRGTTEAFF.

V usage is TRBV20-1 and J usage is TRBJ2-5; the TRBD2 assignment by TCRdb is unverifiable without DNA. CDR3 length: 15 residues. The germline CDR1 and CDR2 sequences are DFQATT and SNEGSKA (reference sequence). The CDR3 sequence: CSATRLAGNSETQYF.

The rearrangement joins TRBV6-5 to TRBJ2-2; TCRdb's D call, TRBD1, is unchecked because there is no DNA. The CDR3 contains 16 residues. From germline, CDR1 is MNHEY and CDR2 SVGAGI. CDR3: CASTLDRAWDTGELFF.

The CDR3 here is CASSFSHGQTQYF. The V call is TRBV7-7, the J call TRBJ2-5. The CDR3 runs 13 residues. The germline gives CDR1 SSHAT, CDR2 FNYEAQ (reference sequence).

V gene TRBV19 combines with J gene TRBJ2-5; TCRdb outputs TRBD1, but without DNA this stays unchecked. Per the germline V gene, CDR1 is LNHDA and CDR2 is SQIVND (reference sequence). The CDR3 has 14 residues. The CDR3 loop is CASSAATGQETQYF.

The V gene is TRBV27, the J gene TRBJ2-1; the TCRdb call, TRBD1, lacks DNA for checking. The CDR3 contains 12 residues. The germline V gene encodes CDR1 MNHEY and CDR2 SMNVEV (reference sequence). The CDR3 here is CASSRTGVEQFF.

V and J are TRBV4-2 and TRBJ2-7; no DNA is available, so the TRBD2 call from TCRdb remains unchecked. The CDR3 sequence is 13 residues long. CDR1 and CDR2 from the germline V gene are LGHNA and YNFKEQ. The chain's CDR3 is CASRGTGLYEQYF.

The chain couples TRBV5-1 to TRBJ2-3. This CDR3 comprises 16 residues. Germline V gives CDR1 SGHRS, CDR2 YFSETQ. The CDR3 here is CASSLESGLATDTQYF.